The entry that follows covers one T cell receptor beta chain sequence. Its cognate antigen is unknown. These data originate in a study of long-term antiretroviral therapy in people with HIV. Overall study results and limits: Information on adherence to ART, viral resistance or therapy changes was unavailable. Whichever time point was examined, clones expanded before ART dominated the repertoire.

The length of the CDR3 is 16 residues. Germline-derived CDR1 and CDR2 are LNHDA and SQIVND (reference sequence). V lost 4 bases and J lost 3; bases outside the gene matches: 7. Every one of the donors gave at least one pre-ART PBMC sample and at least two post-ART PBMC samples. Until DNA extraction, the samples held between about 0.85-10 million cryopreserved PBMC. Researchers ran immunoSEQ v3.0 at survey level. Clones were read by immunoSEQ multiplex PCR, and TCRdb kept only the in-frame ones, dropping some. The sample lists tens of thousands of clones; roughly 80% were seen once. The sequencing here drew on unsorted PBMCs, taken 0.5 years before starting antiretroviral therapy. This receptor was taken from a man between 35 and 55 years old with HIV. V gene TRBV19 combines with J gene TRBJ1-5; 9 nucleotides align to TRBD1. The CDR3 is CASSTGTGNNNQPQHF. The CDR3 bases are TGTGCCAGTAGTACCGGGACAGGGAACAACAATCAGCCCCAGCATTTT. Drawing the rest from reference TRBV19 and TRBJ1-5, the complete variable domain is DGGITQSPKYLFRKEGQNVTLSCEQNLNHDAMYWYRQDPGQGLRLIYYSQIVNDFQKGDIAEGYSVSREKKESFPLTVTSAQKNPTAFYLCASSTGTGNNNQPQHFGDGTRLSIL.